Below are 18 T cell receptor beta chains sequenced from a single sample in a study of identical twins. In TCRdb, the 5' RACE reads were re-called with MiXCR into one record per CDR3 protein. The sample contains just over 450,000 distinct CDR3 sequences, 13% to 15% of which appear only once. The same data also went into a second study, on yellow fever vaccine responses in identical twins.

Sequencing input: CD4+ T cells sorted from blood. The receptors derive from a woman under 30 in good health.

The chain links TRBV12-3 or TRBV12-4 to TRBJ2-1, with D perhaps matching TRBD2 (6 bases). This CDR3 spans 15 amino acids. The V and J ends lost 5 bases and 13 bases respectively, with 24 bases between them. The CDR3: CASSHLERASVFQFF. CDR3 bases: TGTGCCAGCAGTCACCTGGAGAGGGCTAGCGTATTTCAGTTCTTC.

This clonotype was counted ten times or more. The chain uses TRBV18 and TRBJ2-1, with 10 bases identical to TRBD2. The CDR3 extends over 15 amino acids. Germline CDR1 KGHSH, CDR2 LQKENI. V shed 3 bases, J shed 12 bases, and the junction held 11 bases outside the gene matches. CDR3 in amino acids: CASSPGPSGRFGQFF. CDR3 coding DNA: TGTGCCAGCTCACCTGGTCCTAGCGGGAGATTCGGGCAGTTCTTC.

This clonotype was picked up many times. The CDR3 protein is CASSSSPDTQYF. CDR3 coding DNA: TGTGCCAGCAGCAGTTCCCCAGATACGCAGTATTTT. The chain links TRBV7-3 to TRBJ2-3; D gene unclear. The CDR3 contains 12 residues. Trimming pared 5 bases from V and 4 bases from J, leaving 7 bases between. The germline V gene encodes CDR1 SGHTA and CDR2 FQGTGA.

This clonotype was observed a handful of times. This chain uses TRBV2 with TRBJ2-1; D gene unclear. This CDR3 is built from 12 residues. Per germline, CDR1 SNHLY and CDR2 FYNNEI. Trimming pared 0 bases from V and 10 bases from J, leaving 7 bases between. The DNA of the CDR3 is TGTGCCAGCAGTGAAGCCATAGGAGAGCAGTTCTTC. Translated, it gives CASSEAIGEQFF.

This clonotype was detected only a few times. This chain links TRBV28 with TRBJ1-5; D is possibly TRBD1 (5 bases). Germline CDR1 is MDHEN and CDR2 is SYDVKM. The CDR3 is 17 residues long. Trimming cost V 4 bases and J 3 bases, with 19 bases left between them. DNA for the CDR3: TGTGCCAGCAGTTATTACTCAGGGCTAGGGAACAATCAGCCCCAGCATTTT. Residues: CASSYYSGLGNNQPQHF.

This clonotype was observed a handful of times. The rearrangement uses TRBV27 and TRBJ2-7; no firm D call. V was shortened by 0 bases and J by 6 bases, with 9 bases between the two germline ends. This CDR3 is 13 amino acids long. From germline, CDR1 is MNHEY and CDR2 SMNVEV (reference sequence). The CDR3 coding sequence is TGTGCCAGCAGTTTATCGAAGGGCGGCGAGCAGTACTTC. This sequence encodes CASSLSKGGEQYF.

This rearrangement joins TRBV5-1 to TRBJ2-3; D not certain. In germline, CDR1 is SGHRS, CDR2 YFSETQ. The CDR3 has 15 residues. V was clipped by 0 bases and J by 0 bases, with 8 bases between them. CDR3 in amino acids: CASSLEIPSTDTQYF. The CDR3 DNA reads as TGCGCCAGCAGCTTGGAGATCCCTAGCACAGATACGCAGTATTTT.

The rearrangement uses TRBV7-3 and TRBJ1-6; 9 nucleotides line up with TRBD1. The V and J ends lost 3 bases and 10 bases, in that order; junction bases with no gene match: 7. The CDR3 has 15 amino acids. Germline V gives CDR1 SGHTA, CDR2 FQGTGA. In nucleotides, the CDR3 is TGTGCCAGCAGCTTGGCCGGACAGGGGTTATCACCCCTCCACTTT. This sequence encodes CASSLAGQGLSPLHF.

The table lists this clonotype with a few counts. V gene TRBV30 combines with J gene TRBJ2-7; D possibly corresponds to TRBD1 (5 bases). CDR1 is GTSNPN and CDR2 is SVGIG in the germline V gene (reference sequence). The length of the CDR3 is 12 residues. V gave up 3 bases and J gave up 6 bases, with 12 bases separating them. The CDR3: CAWRQGDREQYF. CDR3 sequence (DNA): TGTGCCTGGAGGCAGGGTGATCGCGAGCAGTACTTC. Together with reference TRBV30 and TRBJ2-7, the CDR3 gives the full variable domain: SQTIHQWPATLVQPVGSPLSLECTVEGTSNPNLYWYRQAAGRGLQLLFYSVGIGQISSEVPQNLSASRPQDRQFILSSKKLLLSDSGFYLCAWRQGDREQYFGPGTRLTVT.

This clonotype was seen only a few times. J is TRBJ2-1 and V is TRBV6-2 or TRBV6-3, with 14 nucleotides matching TRBD2. CDR1 MNHEY and CDR2 SVGEGT come from the germline V gene. V shed 6 bases, J shed 10 bases, and the junction held 8 bases outside the gene matches. The CDR3 contains 15 residues. CDR3 protein: CASSHRLAGGEEQFF. The CDR3 DNA follows: TGTGCCAGCAGCCACAGACTAGCGGGAGGGGAAGAGCAGTTCTTC.

The chain is built from TRBV20-1 and TRBJ2-2; D unclear. The CDR3 is 15 amino acids. The V end lost 0 bases, the J end lost 3 bases, and 11 bases lay between the germline ends. The germline CDR1 and CDR2 sequences are DFQATT and SNEGSKA (reference sequence). The CDR3: CSARDPRGHTGELFF. The CDR3 DNA reads as TGCAGTGCTAGAGATCCCAGAGGTCACACCGGGGAGCTGTTTTTT.

This clonotype was recorded a few times. As DNA, the CDR3 is TGTGCCAGCAGTGTCACAGGGGAGGCCGAGCAGTACTTC. Translation gives CASSVTGEAEQYF. V gene TRBV7-6 combines with J gene TRBJ2-7, with D possibly being TRBD1 (7 bases). This CDR3 contains 13 residues. Germline V gene sequence: CDR1 SGHVS, CDR2 FNYEAQ. V lost 6 bases and J lost 6, with 15 bases in between.

This clonotype was detected a few times. The chain combines TRBV11-2 with TRBJ2-2; 9 positions match TRBD1. CDR3 length: 15 residues. Germline V gene lookup returns CDR1 SGHAT and CDR2 FQNNGV. V shed 5 bases, J shed 4 bases, and the junction held 5 bases outside the gene matches. The CDR3 DNA reads TGTGCCAGCAGCCGCGGGACAGGGAGCACCGGGGAGCTGTTTTTT. Protein product: CASSRGTGSTGELFF.

V gene TRBV15 combines with J gene TRBJ2-7; D is perhaps TRBD2 (5 bases). Between the trimmed V and J ends, which lost 4 bases and 5 bases, there was a span of 18 bases. Per germline, CDR1 LNHNV and CDR2 YYDKDF (reference sequence). The CDR3 is 15 amino acids. In nucleotides, the CDR3 is TGTGCCACCAGCAAAGAGTTGCGGAGGAATCACGAGCAGTACTTC. It is translated as CATSKELRRNHEQYF.

This clonotype was found a few times. The chain is built from TRBV10-3 and TRBJ2-2; 10 nucleotides match TRBD2. This CDR3 region has 18 residues. V shed 6 bases, J shed 0 bases, and the junction held 10 bases outside the gene matches. CDR1 ENHRY and CDR2 SYGVKD come from the germline V gene. CDR3 protein: CAIRPGLAGATNTGELFF. As DNA, the CDR3 is TGTGCCATCAGACCAGGGCTAGCGGGGGCTACGAACACCGGGGAGCTGTTTTTT.

This clonotype was detected only a few times. The chain is built from TRBV28 and TRBJ1-2, with D possibly being TRBD1 (6 bases). Looked up from germline, CDR1 is MDHEN and CDR2 is SYDVKM. CDR3 size: 15 residues. V dropped 6 bases and J dropped 6 bases, with 20 bases sitting between them. In nucleotides, the CDR3 is TGTGCCAGCAGCTCACTCGGACAGCGCTTCGATGGCTACACCTTC. Its protein is CASSSLGQRFDGYTF.

This clonotype was counted a few times. The chain recombines TRBV29-1 with TRBJ2-3, with D tentatively TRBD2 (5 bases). The CDR3 has 14 residues. V lost 5 bases and J lost 0, with 12 bases in between. The germline V gene encodes CDR1 SQVTM and CDR2 ANQGSEA. CDR3 region: CSVLLAGSTDTQYF. The CDR3 region has the DNA TGCAGCGTTTTGCTAGCTGGTAGCACAGATACGCAGTATTTT.

This clonotype was observed a few times. The rearrangement links TRBV6-1 to TRBJ1-2; unclear D gene. The V and J ends lost 0 bases and 7 bases respectively, with 12 bases between them. Germline lookup yields CDR1 MNHNS and CDR2 SASEGT. The CDR3 spans 14 residues. CDR3 coding DNA: TGTGCCAGCAGTGAAGCGGGAAGGGAGCGTGGCTACACCTTC. It codes for CASSEAGRERGYTF.